The TCR beta chain described here comes from a study of blood T cell repertoires in COVID-19. Assay used: immunoSEQ multiplex PCR; TCRdb lists only in-frame clones, some missing. The data hold about 500,000 clones, with around 90% observed a single time. V was trimmed by 6 bases and J by 10 bases, leaving 13 bases between them. CDR3 length: 12 amino acids. Germline V gives CDR1 MGHDK, CDR2 SYGVNS. Those who participated ranged in age from about 18 to 89 years and resided in about two dozen US areas. The chain couples TRBV25-1 to TRBJ2-1; the D gene is possibly TRBD2 (5 bases). The specimen sequenced was PBMCs or T cells enriched from blood (not recorded which). This receptor was taken from a young woman who had recovered from COVID-19. CDR3 nucleotide sequence: TGTGCCAGCAGCCACAATGAGGGAGAGCAGTTCTTC. Amino acid sequence: CASSHNEGEQFF.